The subject of this entry is one TCR beta chain. The antigen is undetermined. These data belong to a study of T cells after yellow fever vaccination. TCRdb fed the 5' RACE reads into MiXCR, producing one record per CDR3 protein. This table holds 600,000 to 750,000 distinct CDR3 sequences, about 12% found once. V dropped 4 bases and J dropped 8 bases, with 12 bases sitting between them. CDR1 is SGHRS, CDR2 YFSETQ, per germline. The CDR3 spans 12 residues. Overall study findings and caveats: Weaker, the secondary response peaked sooner, at day 5 versus 15.

The chain is built from TRBV5-1 and TRBJ1-2; no clear D. The sequence derives from a man aged 25 to 45 who received the YFV17D yellow fever vaccine. The input for sequencing was PBMCs, taken on the day of the yellow fever booster vaccination. CDR3 region: CASSPNKEGYTF. The CDR3 DNA follows: TGCGCCAGCAGCCCGAATAAGGAAGGCTACACCTTC.